The entry that follows covers one T cell receptor (beta chain) sequence. The antigen it binds to is not known. No much larger clonotype is one base removed from it; base qualities were not supplied. Reading the germline V gene gives CDR1 KGHSH and CDR2 LQKENI. V is cut by 3 bases and J by 6 bases, and the space between the germline ends is 11 bases. The CDR3 covers 13 residues, taking in both the cysteine and the phenylalanine. Only CDR3 DNA remains: 39 bases, in frame from the first base. The data are from a study of shared clonotypes between healthy human individuals (dated by TCRdb to 2019 to 2021). Background for the entire study: A couple of women and a few men aged 18 to 49 years were included in the cohort. For each donor, CD4 naive and CD4 memory were each given three plates, CD8 naive was given two plates, and CD8 memory was given one plate. The study deeply sequenced blood TCR repertoires of about 5 healthy adults to estimate repertoire size and the extent of clonotype sharing between individuals. To increase sequencing depth and limit assay-specific biases, TCR repertoire library preparation and sequencing were carried out by different laboratories using diverse techniques. Each donor's leukapheresis produced roughly between roughly 0.85 and 9.5 billion PBMCs. Points the paper makes about the study in general: Higher generation probabilities were observed for clonotypes shared by all four sorted-subset donors than for non-shared clonotypes. Incomplete sequencing was indicated by rarefaction of sorted-subset datasets, despite the large sequencing depth. Pairwise subsampling indicated that sequencing depth was expected to affect the degree of clonotype sharing among donors. Naive subsets generally had larger estimated clonotype richness than memory subsets. Sampling was restricted to blood, and TCR repertoires in tissues likely differ from the TCR repertoires found in blood. Because the study included a small number of donors, the genetic and exposure-history diversity represented was limited. When a few donors were compared, the shared fraction of clonotypes was about 5.2% for naive CD4, 3% to 4% for naive CD8, more than 2% for memory CD4, and 0.3% to 0.5% for memory CD8.

TCR CDR3 regions were amplified from genomic DNA by multiplex PCR using the deep immunoSEQ assay. For each cell subset, the extracted genomic DNA was distributed evenly across all wells of several immunoSEQ 96-well plates, and each plate served as one replicate. For sorted subsets, approximately 190 ng genomic DNA, equal to tens of thousands of T cell genomes, was loaded into each replicate PCR. The purified libraries were quantified using a Qubit 3.0 fluorometer, sized with a Bioanalyzer 2100, and then quantified again using the KAPA Library Quantification kit. A separate single-read 150-cycle Illumina NextSeq 550 flow cell was used to sequence each immunoSEQ 96-well plate. Regarding the original processing steps: Because the immunoSEQ output held only junctional sequences and lacked quality scores, the filtering could not match the filtering applied to full-length reads. To assign V/J genes and CDR3, sequences were annotated against IMGT germline references using PyIR, a Python wrapper for IgBLAST v1.9. Any read was removed if the V/J assignment was weak (E-value above 1e-6), the CDR3 was missing, or the read contained stop codons, out-of-frame junctions, or ambiguous translated residues. A V3J clonotype was defined by an identical inferred V gene, J gene, and CDR3 amino acid sequence. Percentage overlap between repertoires was computed as shared unique clonotypes divided by the size of the smaller repertoire. Richness of each repertoire was evaluated using RTK rarefaction, the Chao1 estimator, and Recon v2.1 estimates of unobserved clonotypes. OLGA was used to compute generation probabilities for all TCRbeta clonotypes that the gDNA method yielded from a few donors. TCRdb re-hosts the immuneACCESS table, in-frame sequences only. Its copies lack some clones; in the studies checked, an unresolved V gene accounts for under half of them, and the cause for the rest is not known. That table gives V, J and clone size, and the DNA gave D and trimming. The table for this sample lists about 1.1 million clones; around 82% of them were counted only once. The top ten clonotypes cover roughly 0.62% of the sample.

The donors were healthy, HIV-negative adults with no recently reported acute infections or vaccinations. All donors were Caucasian adults living in Nashville, Tennessee, USA. CD4+ T cells were enriched by magnetic negative selection; naive cells were then positively selected on CD45RA, and the negative fraction formed the memory subset. Blood was obtained by leukapheresis, after which PBMCs were separated by Ficoll-Histopaque density gradient centrifugation and cryopreserved in liquid nitrogen vapor phase. Analytical flow cytometry was used to check the purity and quantity of every magnetically sorted T cell population. From each sorted fraction, genomic DNA was isolated and quantified by UV absorbance on a Nanodrop 2000c.

This chain is built from TRBV18 and TRBJ1-1; the D gene lacks a confident call. Sequencing used memory CD4+ T cells from PBMCs. The cell subset or site label of this sample denotes: CD45RA-negative fraction. The TCR sequence derives from a man aged 18 to 30 in good health. Some clones in this sample may be carry-over from other donors' samples. For the CDR3, the sequence is CASSPAVSAEAFF. The nucleotide sequence reads as follows: TGTGCCAGCTCACCCGCGGTGTCCGCTGAAGCTTTCTTT. The full variable domain, with segments outside the CDR3 supplied by the reference TRBV18 and TRBJ1-1 proteins, appears as NAGVMQNPRHLVRRRGQEARLRCSPMKGHSHVYWYRQLPEEGLKFMVYLQKENIIDESGMPKERFSAEFPKEGPSILRIQQVVRGDSAAYFCASSPAVSAEAFFGQGTRLTVV.